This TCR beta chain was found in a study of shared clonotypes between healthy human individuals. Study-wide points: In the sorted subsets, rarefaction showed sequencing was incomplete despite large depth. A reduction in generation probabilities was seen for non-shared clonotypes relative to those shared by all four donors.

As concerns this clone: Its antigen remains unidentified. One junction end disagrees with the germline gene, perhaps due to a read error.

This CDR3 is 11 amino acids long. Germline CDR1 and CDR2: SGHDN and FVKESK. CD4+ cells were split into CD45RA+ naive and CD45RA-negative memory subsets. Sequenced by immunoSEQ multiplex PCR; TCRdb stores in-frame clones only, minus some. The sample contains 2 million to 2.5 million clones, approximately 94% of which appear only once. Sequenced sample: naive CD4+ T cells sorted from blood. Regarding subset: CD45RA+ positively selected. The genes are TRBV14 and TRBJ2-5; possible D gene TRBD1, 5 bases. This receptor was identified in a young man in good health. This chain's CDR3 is CASSQFDSLNF. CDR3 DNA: TGTGCCAGCAGCCAATTTGACAGTTTAAACTTC. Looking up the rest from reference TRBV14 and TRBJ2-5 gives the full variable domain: EAGVTQFPSHSVIEKGQTVTLRCDPISGHDNLYWYRRVMGKEIKFLLHFVKESKQDESGMPNNRFLAERTGGTYSTLKVQPAELEDSGVYFCASSQFDSLNFGPGTRLLVL.